A selection of T cell receptor beta chains follows, all from one sample in a study of breast tumors, draining lymph nodes, adjacent tissues. MiXCR, applied by TCRdb to the multiplex PCR reads, yields one record per CDR3 protein. The sample comprises tens of thousands of distinct CDR3 sequences, roughly 29% of which are singletons, and roughly 8.1% rests with the top ten. Input material: axillary lymph node tissue. Source of these receptors: a female donor with breast cancer. Some clones in this sample may be carry-over from other donors' samples. The CDR3 runs from the conserved cysteine through the conserved F or W. A D gene is named only where the DNA matches it firmly. Clone sizes are given selectively: once, few, many, or a class where the clone is expanded.

TRBJ2-7	.	.	TRBV5-5	CASSASSTVYEQYF	TGTGCCAGCAGCGCGTCATCCACGGTCTACGAGCAGTACTTC
TRBJ1-2	many	.	TRBV2	CASNLVAGYTF	TGTGCCAGCAATTTGGTGGCTGGCTACACCTTC
TRBJ2-1	many	TRBD2	TRBV5-1	CASSLWPGLAEPSSYNEQFF	TGCGCCAGCAGCTTGTGGCCGGGACTAGCCGAACCTAGCTCCTACAATGAGCAGTTCTTC
TRBJ1-4	.	TRBD1	TRBV20-1	CSARNRGPEKLFF	TGCAGTGCTAGGAACAGGGGGCCTGAAAAACTGTTTTTT
TRBJ2-1	many	TRBD1	TRBV7-9	CASSGKGGSSYNEQFF	TGTGCCAGCAGCGGAAAAGGGGGCTCCTCCTACAATGAGCAGTTCTTC
TRBJ2-7	many	TRBD2	TRBV7-2	CASSPPGLAGYEQYF	TGTGCCAGCAGCCCGCCGGGACTAGCGGGATACGAGCAGTACTTC
TRBJ1-2	many	.	TRBV27	CASSLSGPNYGYTF	TGTGCCAGCAGTTTGAGCGGTCCCAACTATGGCTACACCTTC
TRBJ2-2	.	TRBD1	TRBV10-3	CAIKTDRDTGELFF	TGTGCCATCAAAACAGACAGGGACACCGGGGAGCTGTTTTTT
TRBJ2-7	many	.	TRBV5-1	CASSLIPEYEQYF	TGCGCCAGCAGCTTGATTCCAGAATACGAGCAGTACTTC
TRBJ2-1	many	TRBD1	TRBV19	CASSPGQGLNEQFF	TGTGCCAGTAGCCCGGGACAGGGGCTGAATGAGCAGTTCTTC
TRBJ2-7	many	.	TRBV7-2	CASSLNRRAYEQYF	TGTGCCAGCAGCTTGAACAGGAGAGCCTACGAGCAGTACTTC
TRBJ2-3	many	.	TRBV9	CASSADPLNTQYF	TGTGCCAGCAGCGCGGACCCCTTAAATACGCAGTATTTT
TRBJ2-3	many	.	TRBV15	CATSRVRSTDTQYF	TGTGCCACCAGCAGAGTAAGGAGCACAGATACGCAGTATTTT
TRBJ1-1	many	TRBD1	TRBV20-1	CSAAGTEEAFF	TGCAGTGCTGCTGGGACAGAGGAAGCTTTCTTT
TRBJ2-1	many	TRBD2	TRBV19	CASSGTSGKFSYNEQFF	TGTGCCAGTAGTGGGACTAGCGGGAAGTTCTCCTACAATGAGCAGTTCTTC
TRBJ2-1	many	.	TRBV9	CASSATATEQFF	TGTGCCAGCAGCGCCACCGCTACCGAGCAGTTCTTC
TRBJ2-7	many	.	TRBV27	CASSLVPGSYEQYF	TGTGCCAGCAGTTTAGTTCCGGGCTCCTACGAGCAGTACTTC
TRBJ2-1	many	TRBD1	TRBV9	CASSGTGGNEQFF	TGTGCCAGCAGCGGGACAGGGGGCAATGAGCAGTTCTTC
TRBJ2-2	many	.	TRBV30	CAWSQAPGELFF	TGTGCCTGGAGTCAGGCCCCCGGGGAGCTGTTTTTT
TRBJ1-5	many	TRBD1	TRBV6-6	CASRQGRGQPQHF	TGTGCCAGCAGACAGGGGAGGGGTCAGCCCCAGCATTTT
TRBJ1-6	many	.	TRBV6-1	CASSERTAGGSYNSPLHF	TGTGCCAGCAGTGAGCGGACAGCGGGAGGTTCCTATAATTCACCCCTCCACTTT
TRBJ1-3	many	.	TRBV18	CASSPSNSGNTIYF	TGTGCCAGCTCACCGTCCAACTCTGGAAACACCATATATTTT
TRBJ2-3	many	TRBD2	TRBV30	CAWSNGRGTDTQYF	TGTGCCTGGAGCAACGGGAGGGGCACAGATACGCAGTATTTT
TRBJ2-1	.	.	TRBV18	CASSPPRPLNEQFF	TGTGCCAGCTCACCGCCACGACCTCTAAATGAGCAGTTCTTC
TRBJ2-5	.	TRBD2	TRBV7-2	CASSSGGWGGRETQYF	TGTGCCAGCAGCTCCGGGGGGTGGGGGGGGAGAGAGACCCAGTACTTC
TRBJ2-7	.	TRBD1	TRBV30	CAWSPDRGREQYF	TGTGCCTGGAGTCCTGACAGGGGGCGGGAGCAGTACTTC
TRBJ2-1	.	TRBD1	TRBV7-8	CASGLQGPSYSEQFF	TGTGCCAGCGGCTTACAGGGGCCCTCCTACAGTGAGCAGTTCTTC
TRBJ2-6	.	.	TRBV7-2	CASSPLWSNVLTF	TGTGCCAGCAGCCCACTCTGGTCCAACGTCCTGACTTTC
TRBJ2-7	once	TRBD2	TRBV20-1	CSVSWLAGAHEQHF	TGCAGTGTTAGTTGGCTAGCGGGAGCCCACGAGCAGCACTTC
TRBJ2-3	many	TRBD1	TRBV5-1	CASSLEDRATDTQYF	TGCGCCAGCAGCTTGGAAGACAGGGCTACAGATACGCAGTATTTT
TRBJ1-2	.	TRBD1	TRBV24-1	CATSDPGQDYGYTF	TGTGCCACCAGTGACCCTGGACAGGACTATGGCTACACCTTC
TRBJ2-2	many	TRBD1	TRBV28	CATGGDRGTGELFF	TGTGCCACCGGGGGGGACAGGGGTACCGGGGAGCTGTTTTTT
TRBJ2-1	many	TRBD2	TRBV5-6	CASSLWREFEQFF	TGTGCCAGCAGCTTGTGGCGGGAGTTTGAGCAGTTCTTC
TRBJ1-2	.	.	TRBV18	CACSTGSYGYTF	TGTGCCTGCTCCACAGGGAGCTATGGCTACACCTTC
TRBJ2-6	few	TRBD1	TRBV19	CASSTNDRVSGANVLTF	TGTGCCAGTAGTACCAACGACAGGGTCTCTGGGGCCAACGTCCTGACTTTC
TRBJ2-2	many	.	TRBV5-1	CASRWDTATGELFF	TGCGCCAGCAGATGGGACACTGCGACCGGGGAGCTGTTTTTT
TRBJ1-3	.	.	TRBV19	CAGSIVSSGNTIYF	TGTGCCGGTAGTATAGTAAGCTCTGGAAACACCATATACTTT
TRBJ1-6	once	TRBD1	TRBV10-3	CAISDRKGYNSPLHF	TGTGCCATTTCGGACAGGAAGGGCTATAATTCACCCCTCCACTTT
TRBJ1-5	many	.	TRBV6-2/TRBV6-3	CASSYSSPRGGRNQPQHF	TGTGCCAGCAGTTACTCTTCACCCCGGGGTGGACGGAATCAGCCCCAGCATTTT
TRBJ1-1	many	.	TRBV12-3/TRBV12-4	CASSFRGNTEAFF	TGTGCCAGCAGTTTCCGTGGGAACACTGAAGCTTTCTTT
TRBJ2-1	many	.	TRBV7-2	CASSWGARRFLIDEQFF	TGTGCCAGCAGCTGGGGGGCACGGAGATTCCTGATCGATGAGCAGTTCTTC
TRBJ2-1	many	TRBD2	TRBV20-1	CSAGPPGTRGYNKQFF	TGCAGTGCCGGACCTCCCGGGACTAGAGGGTACAATAAGCAGTTCTTC
TRBJ1-4	many	TRBD1	TRBV24-1	CATSENRGDSEKLFF	TGTGCCACCAGTGAAAACAGGGGAGATAGTGAAAAACTGTTTTTT
TRBJ1-2	many	TRBD1	TRBV7-9	CASSDSTGGHGYTF	TGTGCCAGCAGCGACTCAACAGGGGGCCATGGCTACACCTTC
TRBJ2-3	.	TRBD2	TRBV20-1	CSARENTGGHTGTQYF	TGCAGCGCTAGAGAGAATACGGGGGGGCACACAGGTACGCAGTATTTT
TRBJ2-2	many	.	TRBV19	CASTDRNTGELFF	TGTGCCAGTACAGACAGGAACACCGGGGAGCTGTTTTTT
TRBJ2-1	many	TRBD1	TRBV2	CASSTGEDEQFF	TGTGCCAGCAGCACAGGGGAAGATGAGCAGTTCTTC
TRBJ1-2	many	TRBD1	TRBV10-3	CAISAPGQGPYGYTF	TGTGCCATCAGTGCGCCGGGACAGGGCCCCTATGGCTACACCTTC
TRBJ2-3	once	TRBD2	TRBV9	CASSSGLAGGPGDTQYF	TGTGCCAGCAGCTCGGGACTAGCGGGAGGGCCAGGCGATACGCAGTATTTT
TRBJ1-1	few	.	TRBV5-1	CASSLWSGAVNTEAFF	TGCGCCAGCAGCTTGTGGTCAGGGGCAGTGAACACTGAAGCTTTCTTT
TRBJ1-1	.	TRBD1	TRBV2	CASRRDSTEAFF	TGTGCCAGCAGGAGGGACAGCACTGAAGCTTTCTTT
TRBJ1-5	few	.	TRBV28	CASSPTRMPQHF	TGTGCCAGCAGTCCGACCCGTATGCCCCAGCATTTT
TRBJ2-5	many	.	TRBV7-2	CASSWGGALQETQYF	TGTGCCAGCAGCTGGGGGGGGGCGTTACAAGAGACCCAGTACTTC
TRBJ2-7	many	TRBD1	TRBV18	CASSPGGQAAYEQYF	TGTGCCAGCTCACCAGGAGGACAGGCCGCCTACGAGCAGTACTTC
TRBJ2-3	many	.	TRBV5-1	CASSFGTAADTQYF	TGCGCCAGCAGCTTTGGAACTGCGGCAGATACGCAGTATTTT
TRBJ1-2	many	.	TRBV30	CAWSVRSYGYTF	TGTGCCTGGAGTGTACGATCATATGGCTACACCTTC
TRBJ1-4	many	.	TRBV7-8	CASSLAGNEKLFF	TGTGCCAGCAGCTTAGCGGGGAATGAAAAACTGTTTTTT
TRBJ1-2	many	.	TRBV9	CASSPGRPYGYTF	TGTGCCAGCAGCCCCGGACGGCCCTATGGCTACACCTTC